This T cell receptor beta chain originates from a study of T cells in Graves' hyperthyroidism and ophthalmopathy. RNA transcripts were the template for amplifying TCR beta CDR3 regions. The HTBI primer set drove a first-round RT-PCR of the TCR CDR3. TCRdb reanalysed the multiplex PCR reads using MiXCR and keeps one entry per CDR3 protein. The sample carries some 770,000 distinct CDR3 sequences, about 16% recorded once. CDR1 is LNHNV, CDR2 YYDKDF, per germline (reference sequence). The V gene lost 0 bases and the J gene lost 8 bases, with 11 bases spanning the gap. The CDR3 consists of 14 residues. This clonotype was seen more than once but under ten times.

This chain links TRBV15 with TRBJ2-1; D ambiguous. Sequenced: blood. The source of this sequence is a man aged 18 to 29 with Graves' hyperthyroidism. The CDR3 bases are TGTGCCACCAGCAGAGATGCGGCGAGCTATGAGCAGTTCTTC. Translating it yields CATSRDAASYEQFF.